The rows below give T cell receptor beta chains drawn from one sample of a study of OX40 agonist ivuxolimab in advanced cancers. TCRdb keeps only in-frame clones here, not all; method: immunoSEQ multiplex PCR. The sample holds about 62,000 clones, roughly 86% seen once. The sample was CD4+ or CD8+ T cells sorted from blood, taken in a trial of the OX40 agonist ivuxolimab. These receptors all stem from an adult with an advanced solid tumor such as melanoma, head and neck, liver or kidney cancer. The CDR3 runs from the conserved cysteine through the conserved F or W. Fields, in order: V gene, J gene, clone size, D gene, CDR3 DNA, CDR3 protein. A D gene is named only where the DNA matches it firmly. Clone size appears in some rows only: once, few, many, or a class for an expanded clone.

v_call: TRBV11-3
j_call: TRBJ2-5
clone_size: NA
d_call: TRBD1
cdr3_nt: TGTGCCAGCAGCGCAAGACAGGGGGCGACCGGAGAAGAGACCCAGTACTTC
cdr3_aa: CASSARQGATGEETQYF

v_call: TRBV19
j_call: TRBJ1-5
clone_size: NA
d_call: NA
cdr3_nt: TGTGCCAGTAGTATAGGTTCAGGGATCTCGCAGCCCCAGCATTTT
cdr3_aa: CASSIGSGISQPQHF

v_call: TRBV27
j_call: TRBJ2-3
clone_size: NA
d_call: NA
cdr3_nt: TGTGCCAGCAGTCAACAGGGCCGCCCTAGCACAGATACGCAGTATTTT
cdr3_aa: CASSQQGRPSTDTQYF

v_call: TRBV5-1
j_call: TRBJ2-3
clone_size: few
d_call: TRBD2
cdr3_nt: TGCGCCAGCAGCCCCTCTTCGGCCCTAGCGGAGGCTAGCACAGATACGCAGTATTTT
cdr3_aa: CASSPSSALAEASTDTQYF

v_call: TRBV5-1
j_call: TRBJ2-6
clone_size: NA
d_call: NA
cdr3_nt: TGCGCCAGCAGCGGCGGAAGCTCTGGGGCCAACGTCCTGACTTTC
cdr3_aa: CASSGGSSGANVLTF

v_call: TRBV2
j_call: TRBJ2-5
clone_size: NA
d_call: NA
cdr3_nt: TGTGCCAGCAGTGGGGGGGCAGGGGCCCAGTACTTC
cdr3_aa: CASSGGAGAQYF

v_call: TRBV5-8
j_call: TRBJ1-5
clone_size: NA
d_call: NA
cdr3_nt: TGTGCCAGCAGCTCCAGGGGTCAGCCCCAGCATTTT
cdr3_aa: CASSSRGQPQHF

v_call: TRBV7-8
j_call: TRBJ2-7
clone_size: NA
d_call: NA
cdr3_nt: TGTGCCAGCAGCTCCCCCCGCGGCAGCTCCTACGAGCAGTACTTC
cdr3_aa: CASSSPRGSSYEQYF

v_call: TRBV5-8
j_call: TRBJ2-5
clone_size: once
d_call: TRBD1
cdr3_nt: TGTGCCAGCAGCTTGGGGTCAGGGGGCGCGGAAGAGACCCAGTACTTC
cdr3_aa: CASSLGSGGAEETQYF

v_call: TRBV7-6
j_call: TRBJ1-1
clone_size: NA
d_call: NA
cdr3_nt: TGTGCCAGCAGCTCATCCACGGGGGGGACTGAAGCTTTCTTT
cdr3_aa: CASSSSTGGTEAFF

v_call: TRBV7-9
j_call: TRBJ1-1
clone_size: NA
d_call: NA
cdr3_nt: TGTGCCAGCAGCCCAGGTACGGGGATCAACACTGAAGCTTTCTTT
cdr3_aa: CASSPGTGINTEAFF

v_call: TRBV29-1
j_call: TRBJ2-1
clone_size: NA
d_call: NA
cdr3_nt: TGCAGCGTTGAAAAGACACCTGAGCAGTTCTTC
cdr3_aa: CSVEKTPEQFF

v_call: TRBV18
j_call: TRBJ1-2
clone_size: NA
d_call: TRBD1
cdr3_nt: TGTGCCAGCTCACCACAAGAGTCGACAGGGTGGGGCTACACCTTC
cdr3_aa: CASSPQESTGWGYTF

v_call: TRBV5-4
j_call: TRBJ2-3
clone_size: NA
d_call: TRBD2
cdr3_nt: TGTGCCAGCAGCCTGGGGACTAGCGTAACAGATACGCAGTATTTT
cdr3_aa: CASSLGTSVTDTQYF

v_call: TRBV7-3
j_call: TRBJ2-1
clone_size: NA
d_call: TRBD2
cdr3_nt: TGTGCCAGCAGCTTAACGTTGGCGGGAGGGCTCCATGAGCAGTTCTTC
cdr3_aa: CASSLTLAGGLHEQFF

v_call: TRBV18
j_call: TRBJ1-1
clone_size: NA
d_call: TRBD1
cdr3_nt: TGTGCCAGCTCGCGACAGGGGGGAAACACTGAAGCTTTCTTT
cdr3_aa: CASSRQGGNTEAFF

v_call: TRBV27
j_call: TRBJ2-1
clone_size: NA
d_call: NA
cdr3_nt: TGTGCCAGCAGGCCACCGGACAGAGAGGGCAATGAGCAGTTCTTC
cdr3_aa: CASRPPDREGNEQFF

v_call: TRBV6-1
j_call: TRBJ2-7
clone_size: NA
d_call: TRBD1
cdr3_nt: TGTGCCTCCCCCCCGGGACAGGGGGCCCACGAGCAGTACTTC
cdr3_aa: CASPPGQGAHEQYF